The T cell receptor beta chain described here comes from a study of CD8 T cells in ankylosing spondylitis. Study conclusions and caveats: Ankylosing spondylitis blood seemed to carry a telltale TCR beta motif made of several highly homologous variants.

Points on this clonotype: Antigen unknown.

The junction had 13 bases not matched to a gene; V was cut back by 3 bases and J by 4 bases. The CDR3 is 16 amino acids. Germline CDR1 and CDR2: DFQATT and SNEGSKA (reference sequence). Each CDR3 protein is one row after TCRdb ran MiXCR on the 5' RACE reads. The sample records 220,000 or so distinct CDR3 sequences, about a sixth being singletons. Sequenced input: blood, either unsorted or a sorted T cell fraction (not recorded which). The rearrangement joins TRBV20-1 to TRBJ2-7; 9 positions match TRBD1. This clonotype was sampled from a male donor with ankylosing spondylitis. DNA for the CDR3: TGCAGTGCTAGTCTCATCCGGGACAGGGATCCATACGAGCAGTACTTC. Encoded protein: CSASLIRDRDPYEQYF.